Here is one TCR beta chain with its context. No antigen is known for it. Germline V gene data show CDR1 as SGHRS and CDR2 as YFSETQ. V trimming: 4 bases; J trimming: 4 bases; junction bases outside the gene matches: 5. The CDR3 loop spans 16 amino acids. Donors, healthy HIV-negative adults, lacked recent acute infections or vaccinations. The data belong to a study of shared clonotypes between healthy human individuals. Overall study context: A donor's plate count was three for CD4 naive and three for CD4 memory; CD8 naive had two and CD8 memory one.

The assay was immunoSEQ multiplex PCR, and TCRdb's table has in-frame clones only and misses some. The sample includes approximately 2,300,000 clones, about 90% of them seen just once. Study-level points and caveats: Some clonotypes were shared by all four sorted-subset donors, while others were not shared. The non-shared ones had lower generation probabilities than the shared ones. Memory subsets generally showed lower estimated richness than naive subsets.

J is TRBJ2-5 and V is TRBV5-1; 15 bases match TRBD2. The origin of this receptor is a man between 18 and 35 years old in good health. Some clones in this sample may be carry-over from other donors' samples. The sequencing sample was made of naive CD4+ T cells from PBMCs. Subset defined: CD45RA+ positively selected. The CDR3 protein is CASSTGLAGGAETQYF. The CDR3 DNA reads TGCGCCAGCAGCACCGGACTAGCGGGAGGGGCAGAGACCCAGTACTTC. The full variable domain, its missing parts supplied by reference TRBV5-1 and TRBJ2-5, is KAGVTQTPRYLIKTRGQQVTLSCSPISGHRSVSWYQQTPGQGLQFLFEYFSETQRNKGNFPGRFSGRQFSNSRSEMNVSTLELGDSALYLCASSTGLAGGAETQYFGPGTRLLVL.